One sample yielded the 6 T cell receptor beta chains listed below, sequenced in a study of CXCR3-negative and CXCR3-positive naive CD8 T cells. The antigens for these receptors are not known. Study results and limitations: CXCR3-positive naive cells had TRB CDR3s that were more hydrophobic than CXCR3-negative naive cells had.

Via 5' RACE with UMI labels, TRB cDNA libraries were prepared. TCRdb processed the 5' RACE reads again and assigns one entry to each CDR3 protein, with no DNA. Its table records 150,000 to 180,000 distinct CDR3 sequences. The sample consisted of naive CXCR3+ CD8+ T cells from blood. Subset described: CD45RO-CCR7+CD27+CD95- naive CD8+ T cells expressing CXCR3 (TNR3+). All receptors derive from a human donor in good health. Some clones in this sample may be carry-over from other donors' samples.

The chain has TRBV29-1 and TRBJ2-7; TCRdb returns TRBD1, unconfirmable since there is no DNA. The CDR3 loop spans 14 amino acids. Germline V gene lookup returns CDR1 SQVTM and CDR2 ANQGSEA. CDR3 in amino acids: CSVEGSQGQYEQYF.

V and J are TRBV7-9 and TRBJ2-5; TCRdb's D call, TRBD1, is unchecked because there is no DNA. In germline, CDR1 is SEHNR, CDR2 FQNEAQ (reference sequence). The CDR3 has 13 residues. The CDR3 reads CASSPPGSETQYF.

The genes are TRBV14 and TRBJ2-7; TCRdb outputs TRBD2, but without DNA this stays unchecked. The CDR3 runs to 16 residues. CDR1 is SGHDN and CDR2 is FVKESK in the germline V gene. This chain's CDR3 is CASSQDPKLAGDEQYF. Combining the CDR3 with reference TRBV14 and TRBJ2-7 gives the whole variable domain EAGVTQFPSHSVIEKGQTVTLRCDPISGHDNLYWYRRVMGKEIKFLLHFVKESKQDESGMPNNRFLAERTGGTYSTLKVQPAELEDSGVYFCASSQDPKLAGDEQYFGPGTRLTVT.

The chain links TRBV12-3 or TRBV12-4 to TRBJ2-3; TCRdb names TRBD1, which stays unverified in the absence of DNA. The CDR3 loop spans 15 amino acids. This chain's CDR3 is CASSRKVGNLDTQYF.

The V and J genes are TRBV9 and TRBJ2-1; TCRdb proposes TRBD1, but this gene call is untestable without DNA. Germline CDR1 reads SGDLS; CDR2 reads YYNGEE. This CDR3 contains 14 residues. This chain's CDR3 is CASSVAGAHDEQFF.

This rearrangement joins TRBV12-3 or TRBV12-4 to TRBJ2-1; TCRdb designates TRBD2, a call that cannot be tested without DNA. This CDR3 has 15 amino acids. This CDR3 reads CASSSPSGRYNEQFF.